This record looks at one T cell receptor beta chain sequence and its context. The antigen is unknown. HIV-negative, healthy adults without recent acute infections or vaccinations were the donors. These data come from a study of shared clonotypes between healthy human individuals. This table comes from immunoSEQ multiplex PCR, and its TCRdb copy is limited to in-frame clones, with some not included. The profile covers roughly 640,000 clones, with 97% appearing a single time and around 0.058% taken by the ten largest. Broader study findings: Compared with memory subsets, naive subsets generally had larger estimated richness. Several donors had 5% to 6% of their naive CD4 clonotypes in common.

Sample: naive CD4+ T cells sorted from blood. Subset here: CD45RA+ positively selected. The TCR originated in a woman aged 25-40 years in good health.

The CDR3 nucleotides read TGTGCCAGCAGGCCTCAGGGGGCCGGGGAGCTGTTTTTT. Amino acid sequence: CASRPQGAGELFF. This chain links TRBV6-4 with TRBJ2-2; 7 bases are a match to TRBD1. This CDR3 comprises 13 residues. Germline CDR1 is MRHNA and CDR2 is SNTAGT. After removal of 6 bases from V and 6 bases from J, the junction contained 4 bases not matched to a gene.